These 13 T cell receptor beta chains originate from one sample sequenced in a study of T cell changes during pregnancy in multiple sclerosis. Using immunoSEQ multiplex PCR, the repertoire was profiled, and TCRdb retains in-frame clones only, with some absent. The sample has 70,000 or so clones, 80% to 95% seen once. This sample comprised CD4+ T cells from peripheral blood mononuclear cells, obtained after pregnancy. These receptors came from a female donor with multiple sclerosis, enrolled in a pregnancy study.

The genes are TRBV4-1 and TRBJ1-1; 9 positions match TRBD1. This CDR3 region has 15 residues. Trimming cost V 1 base and J 5 bases; bases outside gene matches: 5. Germline values: CDR1 MGHRA, CDR2 YSYEKL. In DNA form, the CDR3 reads TGCGCCAGCAGCCAAGCTACAGGGGGCATAACTGAAGCTTTCTTT. It is translated as CASSQATGGITEAFF.

This chain connects TRBV5-1 to TRBJ2-7; D is possibly TRBD2 (6 bases). CDR1 SGHRS and CDR2 YFSETQ come from the germline V gene. V gave up 5 bases and J gave up 4 bases, with 19 bases separating them. The CDR3 is 15 residues long. The CDR3 nucleotides are TGCGCCAGCAGGGTTCAGGGAGGTAGTTTATACGAGCAGTACTTC. It yields the protein CASRVQGGSLYEQYF.

The chain uses TRBV6-1 and TRBJ2-7; D is uncertain. V was cut by 0 bases and J by 2 bases, with 11 bases left in between. CDR1 is MNHNS, CDR2 SASEGT, per germline. There are 15 residues in the CDR3. The CDR3 DNA reads TGTGCCAGCAGTGAAGCGCTTACGGTTCCCTACGAGCAGTACTTC. Amino acid sequence: CASSEALTVPYEQYF.

The genes are TRBV5-6 and TRBJ2-7; TRBD1 matches 7 bases. The germline V gene has CDR1 SGHDT and CDR2 YYEEEE. This CDR3 has 15 amino acids. Trimming cost V 0 bases and J 4 bases; bases outside gene matches: 7. For the CDR3, the DNA is TGTGCCAGCAGCTTGGTGTGGACAGGATCTTACGAGCAGTACTTC. Amino acid sequence: CASSLVWTGSYEQYF.

The chain recombines TRBV18 with TRBJ1-3; 11 nucleotides align to TRBD1. Trimming removed 2 bases from V and 0 bases from J; junction bases left unmatched: 3. Per the germline V gene, CDR1 is KGHSH and CDR2 is LQKENI. CDR3 length: 17 amino acids. The CDR3 sequence: CASSPRGQGASGNTIYF. The CDR3 region has the DNA TGTGCCAGCTCACCAAGAGGACAGGGGGCCTCTGGAAACACCATATATTTT.

This chain links TRBV30 with TRBJ1-3, with D perhaps matching TRBD1 (5 bases). The V and J ends lost 3 bases and 6 bases respectively, with 21 bases between them. The CDR3 length is 16 residues. Germline values: CDR1 GTSNPN, CDR2 SVGIG (reference sequence). The CDR3 region has the DNA TGTGCCTGGAGGGGTCCGGGAAAGGGACTCCTAAACACCATATATTTT. It codes for CAWRGPGKGLLNTIYF. The variable domain in full, completed from reference TRBV30 and TRBJ1-3, reads SQTIHQWPATLVQPVGSPLSLECTVEGTSNPNLYWYRQAAGRGLQLLFYSVGIGQISSEVPQNLSASRPQDRQFILSSKKLLLSDSGFYLCAWRGPGKGLLNTIYFGEGSWLTVV.

V usage is TRBV18 and J usage is TRBJ1-5; TRBD1 matches at 7 bases. The CDR3 is 14 residues long. Germline V gene data show CDR1 as KGHSH and CDR2 as LQKENI. J gave up 4 bases and V 3 bases, and 3 bases lay outside the gene matches. The CDR3 is CASSPGQPNQPQHF. In nucleotides, the CDR3 is TGTGCCAGCTCACCGGGACAGCCTAATCAGCCCCAGCATTTT.

The chain recombines TRBV9 with TRBJ1-1; 8 bases fit TRBD1. V lost 2 bases and J lost 1; bases outside the gene matches: 13. The length of the CDR3 is 18 residues. The germline CDR1 and CDR2 sequences are SGDLS and YYNGEE. The CDR3 spells CASSVLETGGQPNTEAFF. The CDR3 bases are TGTGCCAGCAGCGTTCTGGAAACAGGGGGGCAGCCGAACACTGAAGCTTTCTTT.

The CDR3 nucleotides are TGTGCCAGCAGTTATCTGCTGGGCCGCACTAACTATGGCTACACCTTC. It encodes CASSYLLGRTNYGYTF. J is TRBJ1-2 and V is TRBV6-5; D not certain. The CDR3 is 16 residues long. Germline loops: CDR1 MNHEY, CDR2 SVGAGI. Trimming pared 3 bases from V and 0 bases from J, leaving 14 bases between.

This chain joins TRBV6-1 and TRBJ1-5; D unclear. The CDR3 sequence is 12 residues long. The V gene lost 6 bases and the J gene lost 5 bases, with 8 bases spanning the gap. CDR1 MNHNS and CDR2 SASEGT come from the germline V gene. The CDR3 is CASRTGDQPQHF. The CDR3 DNA sequence: TGTGCCAGCAGAACCGGGGATCAGCCCCAGCATTTT.

V usage is TRBV30 and J usage is TRBJ2-7; 7 bases map to TRBD2. CDR1 is GTSNPN and CDR2 is SVGIG in the germline V gene (reference sequence). The CDR3 length is 15 residues. V lost 0 bases, J lost 0 bases, and 5 bases stayed unmatched. CDR3 protein: CAWSVGAGSSYEQYF. The CDR3, as DNA: TGTGCCTGGAGTGTAGGAGCGGGATCCTCCTACGAGCAGTACTTC. The variable domain in full, with the rest retrieved from reference TRBV30 and TRBJ2-7, is SQTIHQWPATLVQPVGSPLSLECTVEGTSNPNLYWYRQAAGRGLQLLFYSVGIGQISSEVPQNLSASRPQDRQFILSSKKLLLSDSGFYLCAWSVGAGSSYEQYFGPGTRLTVT.

The chain has TRBV18 and TRBJ1-5; 7 bases fit TRBD1. This CDR3 region has 14 residues. Germline lookup yields CDR1 KGHSH and CDR2 LQKENI. With V trimmed by 5 bases and J by 6 bases, 7 bases remained unmatched. The chain's CDR3 is CASSKEGAGQPQHF. The CDR3 region has the DNA TGTGCCAGCTCAAAGGAGGGGGCTGGTCAGCCCCAGCATTTT.

The CDR3 DNA is TGTGCCAGCAGCGTAGAAGGAGGGACTAGCAGAGACACAGATACGCAGTATTTT. This encodes CASSVEGGTSRDTDTQYF. The V and J genes are TRBV9 and TRBJ2-3; 9 bases fit TRBD2. V was clipped by 0 bases and J by 2 bases; unmatched bases: 10. The CDR3 contains 18 residues. Germline loops: CDR1 SGDLS, CDR2 YYNGEE.